This TCR beta chain was profiled in a study of T cell repertoires in cytomegalovirus infection. Study information: Public TCR beta signatures indicated both CMV infection and matching HLA type. Whole-study findings and limits: CMV-specific HLA-C-restricted TCR beta clonotypes dominated the ex vivo response. Identification of carriers of CMV plus the relevant HLA was performed using cumulative public TCR beta family frequency.

Looked up from germline, CDR1 is MDHEN and CDR2 is SYDVKM. This CDR3 has 13 residues. Trimming took off 10 bases at V and 4 bases at J, with 13 bases between the two ends. TCRdb passed the reads through MiXCR, listing each CDR3 protein once. The table lists hundreds of thousands of distinct CDR3 sequences, 17% of them singletons. This clonotype was seen repeatedly, ten times or more. No antigen is known for it. Material: PBMCs. This TCR derives from a human donor in good health (CMV status not recorded). Some clones in this sample may be carry-over from other donors' samples. The rearrangement links TRBV28 to TRBJ1-4; D may be TRBD1 (5 bases). The CDR3 loop is CATRAAINEKLFF. In nucleotides, the CDR3 is TGTGCCACCAGGGCAGCTATTAATGAAAAACTGTTTTTT. The entire variable domain, with the rest obtained from reference TRBV28 and TRBJ1-4, is as follows: DVKVTQSSRYLVKRTGEKVFLECVQDMDHENMFWYRQDPGLGLRLIYFSYDVKMKEKGDIPEGYSVSREKKERFSLILESASTNQTSMYLCATRAAINEKLFFGSGTQLSVL.